One and the same sample provided the 14 T cell receptor beta chains below, sequenced in a study of blood T cell repertoires in COVID-19. Profiled with immunoSEQ multiplex PCR; TCRdb holds only in-frame clones, not every one. The data contain about 49,000 clones, approximately 85% of them singletons. The specimen sequenced was peripheral blood. All receptors come from a human donor in a cohort sampled during active COVID-19.

This chain links TRBV5-1 with TRBJ2-5; 7 bases agree with TRBD2. Germline assignment: CDR1 SGHRS and CDR2 YFSETQ. The CDR3 is 13 amino acids. V lost 5 bases to trimming and J lost 3 bases; unmatched junction nucleotides: 4. CDR3 DNA: TGCGCCAGCAGGAAGGCGGGGGAAGAGACCCAGTACTTC. This sequence encodes CASRKAGEETQYF.

This chain joins TRBV2 and TRBJ2-7; D is unresolved. Germline CDR1 reads SNHLY; CDR2 reads FYNNEI. The CDR3 has 14 amino acids. Trimming left V 3 bases short and J 4 bases short, with 13 bases between. The CDR3 here is CASSDYGLTYEQYF. In DNA, the CDR3 is TGTGCCAGCAGTGATTATGGTCTAACTTACGAGCAGTACTTC.

The rearrangement joins TRBV7-2 to TRBJ2-1; D might be TRBD2 (6 bases). The germline V gene has CDR1 SGHTA and CDR2 FQGNSA. V lost 2 bases, J lost 0 bases, and 11 bases lay in between. The CDR3 has 16 residues. CDR3 sequence (DNA): TGTGCCAGCAGCTTATGGGGGGATTCCTCCTACAATGAGCAGTTCTTC. It specifies CASSLWGDSSYNEQFF.

This chain joins TRBV19 and TRBJ1-6; 7 nucleotides line up with TRBD1. With V trimmed by 2 bases and J by 7 bases, 5 bases remained unmatched. This CDR3 region has 15 residues. The germline CDR1 and CDR2 sequences are LNHDA and SQIVND (reference sequence). The CDR3 bases are TGTGCCAGTAGTATACGGGACAGTACCAATTCACCCCTCCACTTT. This gives the protein CASSIRDSTNSPLHF. Together with reference TRBV19 and TRBJ1-6, the CDR3 gives the full variable domain: DGGITQSPKYLFRKEGQNVTLSCEQNLNHDAMYWYRQDPGQGLRLIYYSQIVNDFQKGDIAEGYSVSREKKESFPLTVTSAQKNPTAFYLCASSIRDSTNSPLHFGNGTRLTVT.

The genes are TRBV14 and TRBJ1-4, with a possible D match to TRBD1 (5 bases). The CDR3 extends over 14 amino acids. In germline, CDR1 is SGHDN, CDR2 FVKESK. Trimming took off 2 bases at V and 8 bases at J, with 12 bases between the two ends. The CDR3 sequence: CASSQWDLREKLFF. CDR3 nucleotide sequence: TGTGCCAGCAGCCAATGGGACTTAAGGGAAAAACTGTTTTTT.

The chain combines TRBV6-5 with TRBJ2-3; D is unclear. V lost 6 bases and J lost 0, with 7 bases in between. The germline CDR1 and CDR2 sequences are MNHEY and SVGAGI. This CDR3 is built from 13 residues. DNA of the CDR3: TGTGCCAGCAGAGAGTGGAGCACAGATACGCAGTATTTT. Its translation: CASREWSTDTQYF.

The chain employs TRBV7-3 and TRBJ2-3, with D maybe TRBD2 (5 bases). The V and J ends lost 2 bases and 5 bases respectively, with 14 bases between them. The CDR3 loop spans 15 amino acids. Germline V gene sequence: CDR1 SGHTA, CDR2 FQGTGA. The DNA for the CDR3 is TGTGCCAGCAGCTTAGGGGAGACTAAAGGAGATACGCAGTATTTT. Its protein is CASSLGETKGDTQYF.

V and J are TRBV20-1 and TRBJ1-4; D remains ambiguous. The CDR3 covers 14 residues. Trimming removed 3 bases at V and 7 bases at J, with 15 bases between. Looked up from germline, CDR1 is DFQATT and CDR2 is SNEGSKA (reference sequence). CDR3 amino acids: CSASHRAGGEKLFF. The CDR3 DNA sequence: TGCAGTGCTAGTCACCGGGCCGGAGGTGAAAAACTGTTTTTT.

This clone came up many times. The chain recombines TRBV2 with TRBJ1-1, with D tentatively TRBD1 (5 bases). V was cut by 11 bases and J by 3 bases, with 10 bases left in between. Germline lookup yields CDR1 SNHLY and CDR2 FYNNEI. The CDR3 has 11 residues. The CDR3 DNA reads TGTGCCCAGGGTTCTCACACTGAAGCTTTCTTT. It codes for CAQGSHTEAFF. The entire variable domain, with the rest obtained from reference TRBV2 and TRBJ1-1, is as follows: EPEVTQTPSHQVTQMGQEVILRCVPISNHLYFYWYRQILGQKVEFLVSFYNNEISEKSEIFDDQFSVERPDGSNFTLKIRSTKLEDSAMYFCAQGSHTEAFFGQGTRLTVV.

The V and J genes are TRBV12-3 or TRBV12-4 and TRBJ2-7, with 12 positions matching TRBD1. This CDR3 has 13 residues. V lost 5 bases and J lost 12; bases outside the gene matches: 8. The CDR3 loop reads CASSDGTGGLGYF. In nucleotides, the CDR3 is TGTGCCAGCAGTGACGGGACAGGGGGCTTGGGGTACTTC.

The rearrangement uses TRBV19 and TRBJ1-1, with D maybe TRBD1 (6 bases). Trimming stripped 5 bases from V and 5 bases from J, with 15 bases between. Germline lookup yields CDR1 LNHDA and CDR2 SQIVND (reference sequence). The CDR3 runs 14 residues. CDR3 in amino acids: CASSVQGRGTEAFF. The CDR3, as DNA: TGTGCCAGTAGTGTGCAGGGGCGGGGGACTGAAGCTTTCTTT.

This sequence joins TRBV7-2 and TRBJ1-6, with 9 bases aligning to TRBD1. This CDR3 is built from 18 residues. V shed 3 bases, J shed 10 bases, and the junction held 16 bases outside the gene matches. The germline V gene has CDR1 SGHTA and CDR2 FQGNSA. In DNA, the CDR3 is TGTGCCAGCAGCTTGGGATTTCCAGGTGGGACAGGGAGGTCACCCCTCCACTTT. Its protein is CASSLGFPGGTGRSPLHF.

The V gene is TRBV10-3, the J gene TRBJ1-4, with 9 nucleotides matching TRBD1. The junction had 6 bases not matched to a gene; V was cut back by 8 bases and J by 8 bases. The V gene's germline CDR1 is ENHRY and CDR2 SYGVKD. CDR3 length: 13 amino acids. The CDR3 reads CAIGGGQGEKLFF. The CDR3 coding sequence is TGTGCCATCGGGGGGGGACAGGGAGAAAAACTGTTTTTT.

This chain joins TRBV5-1 and TRBJ2-2, with a tentative D call TRBD2 (6 bases). CDR3 length equals 16 residues. V was trimmed by 5 bases and J by 6 bases, leaving 20 bases between them. Per germline, CDR1 SGHRS and CDR2 YFSETQ. CDR3 DNA: TGCGCCAGCAGGCTGAGTAGGGGAGGATATCCCGGGGAGCTGTTTTTT. Translation: CASRLSRGGYPGELFF.